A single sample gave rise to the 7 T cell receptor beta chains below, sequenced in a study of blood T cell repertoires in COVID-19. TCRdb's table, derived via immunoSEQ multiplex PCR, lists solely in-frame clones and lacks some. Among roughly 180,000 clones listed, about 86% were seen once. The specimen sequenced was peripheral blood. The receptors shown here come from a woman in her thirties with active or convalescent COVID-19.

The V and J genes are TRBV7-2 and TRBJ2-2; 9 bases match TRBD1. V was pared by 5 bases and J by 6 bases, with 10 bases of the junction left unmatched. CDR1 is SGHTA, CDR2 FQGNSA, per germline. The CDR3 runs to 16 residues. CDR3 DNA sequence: TGTGCCAGCAGCCCCCTGGGGACAGGGTTGTCCGGGGAGCTGTTTTTT. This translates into CASSPLGTGLSGELFF.

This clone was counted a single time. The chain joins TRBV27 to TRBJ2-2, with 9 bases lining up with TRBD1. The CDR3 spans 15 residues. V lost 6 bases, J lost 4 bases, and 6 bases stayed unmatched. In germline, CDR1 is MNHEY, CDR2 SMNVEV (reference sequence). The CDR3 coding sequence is TGTGCCAGCAGCCTGACAGGGGGAATCACCGGGGAGCTGTTTTTT. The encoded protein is CASSLTGGITGELFF.

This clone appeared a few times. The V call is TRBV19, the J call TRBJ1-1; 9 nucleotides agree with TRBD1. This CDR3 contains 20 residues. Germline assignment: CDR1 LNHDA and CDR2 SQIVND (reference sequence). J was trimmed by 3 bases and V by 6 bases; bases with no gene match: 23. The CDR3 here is CASSYGGNGQGYAGYTEAFF. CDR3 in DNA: TGTGCCAGTAGCTATGGGGGGAACGGACAGGGGTACGCTGGATACACTGAAGCTTTCTTT.

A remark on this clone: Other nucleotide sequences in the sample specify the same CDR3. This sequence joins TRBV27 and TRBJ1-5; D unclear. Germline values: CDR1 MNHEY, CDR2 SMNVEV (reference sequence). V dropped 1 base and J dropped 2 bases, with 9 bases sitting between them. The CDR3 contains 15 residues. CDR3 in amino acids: CASSLWSGGNQPQHF. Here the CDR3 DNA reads TGTGCCAGCAGTTTATGGTCCGGGGGCAATCAGCCCCAGCATTTT.

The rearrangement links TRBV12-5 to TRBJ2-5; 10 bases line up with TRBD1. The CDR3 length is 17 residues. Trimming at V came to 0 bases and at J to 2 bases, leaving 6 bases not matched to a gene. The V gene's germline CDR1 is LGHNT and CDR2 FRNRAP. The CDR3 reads CASGLVLGDRGQETQYF. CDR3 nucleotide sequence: TGTGCTAGTGGTTTGGTACTCGGGGACAGGGGACAAGAGACCCAGTACTTC.

CDR3 amino acids: CSVEFATDEQYF. CDR3 in DNA: TGCAGCGTTGAATTTGCTACCGACGAGCAGTACTTC. The chain is built from TRBV29-1 and TRBJ2-7; D is unresolved. The V end was cut by 2 bases, the J end by 5 bases, with 10 bases between. CDR1 and CDR2 (germline): SQVTM, ANQGSEA. The CDR3 consists of 12 residues.

In DNA form, the CDR3 reads TGTGCCAGCAGCCGGAGGGGAGGCACTGAAGCTTTCTTT. Amino acid sequence: CASSRRGGTEAFF. V gene TRBV7-8 combines with J gene TRBJ1-1; tentatively, D is TRBD1 (5 bases). This CDR3 is 13 amino acids long. Trimming left V 5 bases short and J 4 bases short, with 11 bases between. Per germline, CDR1 SGHVS and CDR2 FQNEAQ.